These 31 T cell receptor beta chains originate from one sample sequenced in a study of breast tumors, draining lymph nodes, adjacent tissues. Breast cancer patients provided tissue from their axillary draining lymph nodes. Via MiXCR, TCRdb re-called the multiplex PCR reads, giving one row per CDR3 protein. The sample consists of about 100,000 distinct CDR3 sequences, about 20% of them appearing once. Sequences were obtained from axillary lymph node tissue. The source is a female donor with breast cancer. Some clones in this sample may be carry-over from other donors' samples.

This clonotype was recorded at least ten times. The V gene is TRBV6-6, the J gene TRBJ1-2, with D possibly being TRBD1 (5 bases). The length of the CDR3 is 19 residues. Germline V CDR1 and CDR2: MNHNY, SVGAGI (reference sequence). The V end lost 6 bases, the J end lost 4 bases, and 30 bases lay between the germline ends. The CDR3 spells CASRTGQGLFRTNRYGYTF. CDR3 nucleotide sequence: TGTGCCAGCAGGACGGGGCAGGGATTGTTTCGGACCAACCGCTATGGCTACACCTTC.

This clonotype was counted at least ten times. J is TRBJ2-1 and V is TRBV27, with D perhaps TRBD2 (6 bases). Trimming shortened V by 6 bases and J by 1 base, and 7 bases separated the two germline ends. Germline V gene lookup returns CDR1 MNHEY and CDR2 SMNVEV (reference sequence). The CDR3 has 13 amino acids. Here the CDR3 reads CASSRGSYNEQFF. CDR3 bases: TGTGCCAGCAGCCGGGGGTCCTACAATGAGCAGTTCTTC.

This clonotype was counted many times. The gene calls are TRBV5-6 and TRBJ2-7, with D possibly TRBD2 on 5 matching bases. CDR1 SGHDT and CDR2 YYEEEE come from the germline V gene. The CDR3 is made up of 13 amino acids. V lost 4 bases and J 4 bases, leaving 12 bases between the germline ends. CDR3 DNA sequence: TGTGCCAGCAGCCCCGGGGAACATTACGAGCAGTACTTC. Translation gives CASSPGEHYEQYF.

This clonotype has ten or more counts. This rearrangement joins TRBV27 to TRBJ2-7; 9 bases map to TRBD1. Germline-derived CDR1 and CDR2 are MNHEY and SMNVEV (reference sequence). Losses at the gene ends were 0 bases for V and 5 bases for J; bases not matched to a gene: 8. The CDR3 length is 16 residues. The CDR3 bases are TGTGCCAGCAGTTTATCTCGGACAGGGGCTCTCGACGAGCAGTACTTC. This codes for CASSLSRTGALDEQYF.

The table lists this clonotype with many counts. The chain joins TRBV15 to TRBJ1-6; 9 positions match TRBD1. V was pared by 1 base and J by 6 bases, with 4 bases of the junction left unmatched. The CDR3 spans 16 residues. Germline V gene sequence: CDR1 LNHNV, CDR2 YYDKDF (reference sequence). The DNA for the CDR3 is TGTGCCACCAGCAGAGGGAAACAGGGGGCTAATTCACCCCTCCACTTT. Residues: CATSRGKQGANSPLHF.

The sample holds a few counts of this clonotype. J is TRBJ1-4 and V is TRBV18, with D unclear. V lost 3 bases and J lost 7, with 15 bases in between. The CDR3 is made up of 15 amino acids. Germline V gene data show CDR1 as KGHSH and CDR2 as LQKENI. The CDR3 loop reads CASSPSSGRTEKLFF. CDR3 nucleotides: TGTGCCAGCTCACCCAGTTCTGGTCGGACTGAAAAACTGTTTTTT.

The chain carries TRBV5-1 and TRBJ2-7; 9 bases line up with TRBD2. The CDR3 is 14 residues long. V was clipped by 4 bases and J by 1 base; unmatched bases: 3. The germline V gene has CDR1 SGHRS and CDR2 YFSETQ. CDR3 in amino acids: CASSRTSESYEQYF. The DNA for the CDR3 is TGCGCCAGCAGCCGGACTAGCGAGTCCTACGAGCAGTACTTC.

This clonotype was seen many times. The chain uses TRBV7-2 and TRBJ2-2, with D unresolved. The CDR3 length is 12 residues. From germline, CDR1 is SGHTA and CDR2 FQGNSA. Trimming cost V 2 bases and J 6 bases, with 4 bases left between them. CDR3 bases: TGTGCCAGCAGCTTACTGGCCGGGGAGCTGTTTTTT. Translating it yields CASSLLAGELFF.

In its sample, this clonotype was seen many times. This chain uses TRBV27 with TRBJ1-5; D is undetermined. Germline CDR1 reads MNHEY; CDR2 reads SMNVEV (reference sequence). Trimming pared 0 bases from V and 7 bases from J, leaving 7 bases between. The CDR3 length is 13 residues. CDR3 sequence (DNA): TGTGCCAGCAGTTTATCCGCCGGGCAGCCCCAGCATTTT. It translates to CASSLSAGQPQHF.

This clonotype was seen a few times. V gene TRBV18 combines with J gene TRBJ2-5; 8 bases align to TRBD2. This CDR3 spans 18 amino acids. J was trimmed by 5 bases and V by 2 bases; bases with no gene match: 16. The germline V gene has CDR1 KGHSH and CDR2 LQKENI. The DNA of the CDR3 is TGTGCCAGCTCACCAGAGTCTGGCGCGGGGGGCTCCCGGGAGACCCAGTACTTC. Protein: CASSPESGAGGSRETQYF.

This clonotype was recorded at least ten times. V gene TRBV20-1 combines with J gene TRBJ1-4, with D hard to call. This CDR3 region has 12 residues. CDR1 and CDR2 (germline): DFQATT, SNEGSKA (reference sequence). V lost 5 bases and J 0 bases, leaving 4 bases between the germline ends. The CDR3 sequence is CSAPSTNEKLFF. CDR3 DNA: TGCAGTGCTCCCTCAACTAATGAAAAACTGTTTTTT.

Regarding this clonotype: A much bigger clone sits one base away, suggesting this may be a read error. The gene calls are TRBV5-1 and TRBJ1-3; D is ambiguous. Germline V gives CDR1 SGHRS, CDR2 YFSETQ. The CDR3 consists of 16 residues. Here the CDR3 reads CASRLEGRFSGNTIYF. The CDR3 bases are TGCGCCAGCCGCTTGGAGGGCCGTTTCTCTGGAAACACCATATATTTT.

Note on this clonotype: A much bigger clone sits one base away, suggesting this may be a read error. The V call is TRBV19, the J call TRBJ2-7; D remains unclear. This CDR3 has 14 amino acids. V lost 4 bases and J lost 0, with 10 bases in between. CDR1 is LNHDA and CDR2 is SQIVND in the germline V gene (reference sequence). The CDR3 region is CASSTLGSSYEQYF. The DNA of the CDR3 is TGTGCCAGTAGTACGCTAGGGTCCTCCTACGAGCAGTACTTC. The entire variable domain, with the rest obtained from reference TRBV19 and TRBJ2-7, is as follows: DGGITQSPKYLFRKEGQNVTLSCEQNLNHDAMYWYRQDPGQGLRLIYYSQIVNDFQKGDIAEGYSVSREKKESFPLTVTSAQKNPTAFYLCASSTLGSSYEQYFGPGTRLTVT.

As to this clonotype: At one end, the junction sequence differs from germline, possibly due to a read error. The chain carries TRBV9 and TRBJ1-2, with D perhaps matching TRBD1 (6 bases). The CDR3 has 14 amino acids. The germline V gene encodes CDR1 SGDLS and CDR2 YYNGEE. The CDR3 sequence is CASSVGGADYGCTF. The CDR3 nucleotides read TGTGCCAGCAGCGTCGGGGGGGCCGACTATGGCTGCACCTTC.

This clonotype occurred many times. The V call is TRBV19, the J call TRBJ2-7; D is perhaps TRBD1 (6 bases). Germline CDR1 is LNHDA and CDR2 is SQIVND (reference sequence). Trimming pared 5 bases from V and 3 bases from J, leaving 14 bases between. The CDR3 has 14 residues. DNA for the CDR3: TGTGCCAGTAGTTCCTTCGGGACACTCTACGAGCAGTACTTC. It codes for CASSSFGTLYEQYF.

Many counts were recorded for this clonotype. The chain has TRBV3-1 and TRBJ1-5; D gene unclear. The CDR3 sequence is 14 residues long. Trimming removed 0 bases from V and 5 bases from J, with 8 bases in between. CDR1 and CDR2 from the germline V gene are LGHDT and YNNKEL (reference sequence). CDR3 amino acids: CASSQEGSHQPQHF. The CDR3 DNA reads TGTGCCAGCAGCCAAGAGGGGAGCCATCAGCCCCAGCATTTT.

The chain uses TRBV29-1 and TRBJ1-1, with D perhaps TRBD1 (6 bases). CDR1 is SQVTM and CDR2 is ANQGSEA in the germline V gene. The CDR3 spans 13 residues. V lost 4 bases and J lost 11, with 20 bases in between. This CDR3 reads CSVVFPGASLAFF. The CDR3 region has the DNA TGCAGCGTTGTCTTTCCGGGGGCATCTCTCGCTTTCTTT.

Points on this clonotype: A much larger clone is a single base away; this may be a read error. The genes are TRBV3-1 and TRBJ1-2; D is undetermined. Germline CDR1 LGHDT, CDR2 YNNKEL (reference sequence). The CDR3 runs to 13 residues. Trimming stripped 4 bases from V and 8 bases from J, with 14 bases between. The CDR3 loop reads CASSLGLGIGYTF. As DNA, the CDR3 is TGTGCCAGCAGCCTCGGACTGGGGATCGGCTACACCTTC.

This clonotype has at least ten counts. V is TRBV20-1 and J is TRBJ2-1; 7 bases map to TRBD1. With V trimmed by 1 base and J by 6 bases, 9 bases remained unmatched. CDR3 length: 15 amino acids. Germline assignment: CDR1 DFQATT and CDR2 SNEGSKA (reference sequence). The CDR3 DNA follows: TGCAGTGCTAGAGCTTTCCGACAGGGATCCAATGAGCAGTTCTTC. Its translation is CSARAFRQGSNEQFF.

This clonotype was found many times. V usage is TRBV28 and J usage is TRBJ1-2, with 7 nucleotides matching TRBD1. The CDR3 has 14 amino acids. Trimming at V came to 3 bases and at J to 4 bases, leaving 5 bases not matched to a gene. From germline, CDR1 is MDHEN and CDR2 SYDVKM. CDR3 bases: TGTGCCAGCAGTTTCGCCAGGGGGGCCTATGGCTACACCTTC. Its protein product is CASSFARGAYGYTF.

This clonotype was detected ten times or more. This chain connects TRBV30 to TRBJ2-7; D possibly corresponds to TRBD1 (6 bases). Per germline, CDR1 GTSNPN and CDR2 SVGIG (reference sequence). This CDR3 comprises 15 residues. With 0 bases removed from V and 2 bases from J, the gap between germline ends came to 14 bases. The CDR3 nucleotides are TGTGCCTGGAGTGTAGAGTTACAGGGACCCTACGAGCAGTACTTC. It encodes CAWSVELQGPYEQYF.

In its sample, this clonotype was seen many times. The chain combines TRBV24-1 with TRBJ2-1; D not resolved. The CDR3 covers 12 residues. V lost 4 bases, J lost 7 bases, and 7 bases lay in between. The germline V gene has CDR1 KGHDR and CDR2 SFDVKD. The CDR3 loop reads CATSEEFNEQFF. DNA for the CDR3: TGTGCCACCAGTGAAGAATTTAATGAGCAGTTCTTC.

In its sample, this clonotype was seen many times. The CDR3 loop reads CASTLLAYSTDTQYF. The CDR3 region has the DNA TGTGCCAGCACACTACTAGCTTATAGCACAGATACGCAGTATTTT. The J gene is TRBJ2-3, the V gene TRBV5-6; weak D call: TRBD2 (6 bases). The CDR3 extends over 15 amino acids. Germline values: CDR1 SGHDT, CDR2 YYEEEE. The V and J ends lost 6 bases and 0 bases respectively, with 14 bases between them.

This clonotype was seen at least ten times. The chain recombines TRBV19 with TRBJ2-7, with 9 bases that match TRBD1. This CDR3 is built from 14 residues. V shed 2 bases, J shed 6 bases, and the junction held 5 bases outside the gene matches. Per germline, CDR1 LNHDA and CDR2 SQIVND (reference sequence). The CDR3 here is CASSIRGQGVEQYF. The CDR3 nucleotides read TGTGCCAGTAGTATAAGGGGACAGGGTGTCGAGCAGTACTTC.

Many counts were recorded for this clonotype. The chain recombines TRBV7-9 with TRBJ1-3, with TRBD1 as a possible D gene (5 bases). The germline gives CDR1 SEHNR, CDR2 FQNEAQ (reference sequence). V lost 7 bases and J 4 bases, leaving 11 bases between the germline ends. The CDR3 totals 13 residues. The CDR3 loop is CASNPGKGNTIYF. CDR3 DNA: TGTGCCAGCAATCCAGGGAAAGGAAACACCATATATTTT.

For this clonotype: Since a much larger clone is just one base distant, this may be a read error. No conserved phenylalanine or tryptophan ends this CDR3, so it is likely a read error. The rearrangement links TRBV30 to TRBJ2-7; D unresolved. Germline-derived CDR1 and CDR2 are GTSNPN and SVGIG (reference sequence). The CDR3 is made up of 11 amino acids. Trimming took off 1 base at V and 2 bases at J, with 3 bases between the two ends. In DNA, the CDR3 is TGTGCCTGGAGTGATGCCTACGAGCAGTACCTC. Translating it yields CAWSDAYEQYL.

There are many counts of this clonotype. The rearrangement uses TRBV12-3 or TRBV12-4 and TRBJ1-6, with TRBD1 as a possible D gene (5 bases). There are 13 residues in the CDR3. The V and J ends lost 5 bases and 8 bases respectively, with 10 bases between them. The CDR3 DNA reads TGTGCCAGCAGTATTGTGGGGCATTCACCCCTCCACTTT. Translated, it gives CASSIVGHSPLHF.

Concerning this clonotype itself: This could be a read error, since a much larger clone is one nucleotide away. This chain uses TRBV9 with TRBJ2-7, with D uncertain. The CDR3 has 15 amino acids. Germline values: CDR1 SGDLS, CDR2 YYNGEE. Trimming shortened V by 0 bases and J by 3 bases, and 13 bases separated the two germline ends. CDR3: CASSVGIDHRYEQYF. CDR3 nucleotides: TGTGCCAGCAGCGTAGGGATAGATCACCGCTACGAGCAGTACTTC.

This clonotype has at least ten counts. The CDR3 DNA reads as TGTGCCAGCTCGAAAGCTAATGAAAAACTGTTTTTT. Translated: CASSKANEKLFF. V and J are TRBV2 and TRBJ1-4; the D is unclear. Germline lookup yields CDR1 SNHLY and CDR2 FYNNEI. V gave up 8 bases and J gave up 3 bases, with 7 bases separating them. The CDR3 contains 12 residues.

This clonotype was seen more than once but under ten times. Since a much larger clone is just one base distant, this may be a read error. Lacking the conserved final phenylalanine or tryptophan, this CDR3 likely reflects a read error. The V gene is TRBV30, the J gene TRBJ1-2; 10 bases map to TRBD1. V gave up 5 bases and J gave up 7 bases; unmatched junction bases: 7. This CDR3 spans 13 amino acids. Germline V gives CDR1 GTSNPN, CDR2 SVGIG (reference sequence). The CDR3 DNA follows: TGTGCCTGGGGAGACAGGGGGCTAGGTGGCTACACCCTC. Encoded protein: CAWGDRGLGGYTL.

In this sample, this clonotype turned up many times. The rearrangement links TRBV6-5 to TRBJ1-5, with TRBD1 matching over 9 bases. The V gene's germline CDR1 is MNHEY and CDR2 SVGAGI. Trimming took 5 bases from V and 3 from J; bases not matched to a gene: 8. This CDR3 has 16 amino acids. The CDR3 DNA sequence: TGTGCCAGCAGTCCAACGGACAGGGGTGACAATCAGCCCCAGCATTTT. This codes for CASSPTDRGDNQPQHF.